The 20 T cell receptor beta chains listed next were all sequenced from one sample in a study of shared clonotypes between healthy human individuals. The table came from immunoSEQ multiplex PCR; TCRdb's copy has only in-frame clones and leaves some out. The table shows 650,000 to 800,000 clones, with roughly 72% occurring only once. Sequencing input: memory CD4+ T cells sorted from blood. Subset specified: CD45RA-negative fraction. The receptors were gathered from a woman aged 25 to 39 in good health.

J is TRBJ2-7 and V is TRBV18; 7 nucleotides align to TRBD1. Looked up from germline, CDR1 is KGHSH and CDR2 is LQKENI. This CDR3 comprises 15 residues. V was pared by 2 bases and J by 6 bases, with 10 bases of the junction left unmatched. For the CDR3, the DNA is TGTGCCAGCTCACCAAACGACAGGGTCCGGAGCGAGCAGTACTTC. Translated, it gives CASSPNDRVRSEQYF.

V gene TRBV5-6 combines with J gene TRBJ1-2; 12 nucleotides agree with TRBD1. This CDR3 is 16 amino acids long. After removal of 1 base from V and 2 bases from J, the junction contained 3 bases not matched to a gene. The germline CDR1 and CDR2 sequences are SGHDT and YYEEEE. The CDR3 reads CASSLSGTGGNYGYTF. The CDR3 nucleotides are TGTGCCAGCAGCTTGTCCGGGACAGGGGGCAACTATGGCTACACCTTC.

A few counts support this clone. J is TRBJ2-1 and V is TRBV2, with 9 bases that match TRBD2. J gave up 5 bases and V 9 bases, and 5 bases lay outside the gene matches. This CDR3 contains 13 residues. Germline V lookup: CDR1 SNHLY, CDR2 FYNNEI. The CDR3 region is CASTTSGDNEQFF. In DNA, the CDR3 is TGTGCCAGTACGACTAGCGGTGACAATGAGCAGTTCTTC. Using reference TRBV2 and TRBJ2-1 for the parts outside the CDR3, the full variable domain is EPEVTQTPSHQVTQMGQEVILRCVPISNHLYFYWYRQILGQKVEFLVSFYNNEISEKSEIFDDQFSVERPDGSNFTLKIRSTKLEDSAMYFCASTTSGDNEQFFGPGTRLTVL.

The chain uses TRBV19 and TRBJ1-5; possible D gene TRBD1, 5 bases. V dropped 5 bases and J dropped 9 bases, with 8 bases sitting between them. Per germline, CDR1 LNHDA and CDR2 SQIVND (reference sequence). The CDR3 is 11 residues long. This CDR3 reads CASSQRGPQHF. The CDR3, as DNA: TGTGCCAGTAGTCAAAGGGGGCCCCAGCATTTT.

This clone occurred once. V gene TRBV7-2 combines with J gene TRBJ1-1, with a weak D call TRBD1 (6 bases). There are 16 residues in the CDR3. The V and J ends lost 8 bases and 2 bases respectively, with 21 bases between them. Germline V gene lookup returns CDR1 SGHTA and CDR2 FQGNSA. CDR3 in amino acids: CASGPWGALANTEAFF. The CDR3 DNA is TGTGCCAGCGGACCCTGGGGGGCTCTGGCCAACACTGAAGCTTTCTTT. Complete variable domain (other parts from reference TRBV7-2 and TRBJ1-1): GAGVSQSPSNKVTEKGKDVELRCDPISGHTALYWYRQSLGQGLEFLIYFQGNSAPDKSGLPSDRFSAERTGGSVSTLTIQRTQQEDSAVYLCASGPWGALANTEAFFGQGTRLTVV.

The rearrangement joins TRBV4-1 to TRBJ1-1; D is uncertain. The germline V gene encodes CDR1 MGHRA and CDR2 YSYEKL. There are 14 residues in the CDR3. V lost 5 bases and J 3 bases, leaving 13 bases between the germline ends. The CDR3 spells CASSNKQRDTEAFF. DNA of the CDR3: TGCGCCAGCAGCAACAAACAGAGGGACACTGAAGCTTTCTTT.

As for this clone: A far larger clone is only one base removed, so a read error is likely. Other DNA sequences in this specimen translate into the identical CDR3. The gene calls are TRBV7-9 and TRBJ2-1; 8 nucleotides align to TRBD2. Losses at the gene ends were 6 bases for V and 3 bases for J; bases not matched to a gene: 7. This CDR3 spans 15 amino acids. CDR1 and CDR2 from the germline V gene are SEHNR and FQNEAQ (reference sequence). The CDR3 sequence is CASSRRSGVYNEQFF. The CDR3 nucleotides are TGTGCCAGCAGTCGACGTAGCGGGGTCTACAATGAGCAGTTCTTC.

The chain carries TRBV30 and TRBJ1-1; D is possibly TRBD1 (5 bases). The CDR3 runs 16 residues. Germline CDR1 is GTSNPN and CDR2 is SVGIG (reference sequence). V was trimmed by 1 base and J by 7 bases, leaving 22 bases between them. The chain's CDR3 is CAWSASWGILGDEAFF. Here the CDR3 DNA reads TGTGCCTGGAGTGCGTCATGGGGGATATTAGGGGATGAAGCTTTCTTT.

The V gene is TRBV5-5, the J gene TRBJ2-3; D remains unclear. This CDR3 contains 14 residues. CDR1 SGHKS and CDR2 YYEKEE come from the germline V gene (reference sequence). V was shortened by 0 bases and J by 4 bases, with 9 bases between the two germline ends. Here the CDR3 reads CASSLVGGPDTQYF. The CDR3 DNA reads TGTGCCAGCAGCTTGGTTGGCGGCCCAGATACGCAGTATTTT.

This chain links TRBV2 with TRBJ2-2; D not certain. CDR1 SNHLY and CDR2 FYNNEI come from the germline V gene. V was shortened by 2 bases and J by 0 bases, with 10 bases between the two germline ends. This CDR3 region has 16 residues. The CDR3 here is CASSELFITNTGELFF. CDR3 in DNA: TGTGCCAGCAGTGAATTGTTCATCACGAACACCGGGGAGCTGTTTTTT.

The genes are TRBV6-5 and TRBJ1-2, with D possibly being TRBD1 (5 bases). V dropped 0 bases and J dropped 0 bases, with 8 bases sitting between them. The CDR3 extends over 15 amino acids. Per germline, CDR1 MNHEY and CDR2 SVGAGI. The CDR3 is CASSYSGPSNYGYTF. DNA of the CDR3: TGTGCCAGCAGTTACTCGGGGCCCTCTAACTATGGCTACACCTTC.

This chain links TRBV10-3 with TRBJ2-7; 9 bases are a match to TRBD2. Germline assignment: CDR1 ENHRY and CDR2 SYGVKD. V was clipped by 4 bases and J by 5 bases; unmatched bases: 6. The CDR3 covers 14 residues. In nucleotides, the CDR3 is TGTGCCATCAGTGTACGGGGACTAGCAGACGAGCAGTACTTC. This codes for CAISVRGLADEQYF.

This clone was counted a few times. The V and J genes are TRBV20-1 and TRBJ2-1; D not resolved. This CDR3 contains 11 residues. Trimming cost V 2 bases and J 3 bases, with 2 bases left between them. Germline V gene sequence: CDR1 DFQATT, CDR2 SNEGSKA (reference sequence). DNA of the CDR3: TGCAGTGCTAGATACTACAATGAGCAGTTCTTC. It codes for CSARYYNEQFF.

The V call is TRBV7-7, the J call TRBJ2-2; TRBD1 aligns across 9 bases. CDR3 length: 15 amino acids. CDR1 is SSHAT, CDR2 FNYEAQ, per germline (reference sequence). J lost 7 bases, V lost 2 bases, and 5 bases had no gene match. The CDR3: CASSLNRGLDGELFF. The CDR3 DNA reads as TGTGCCAGCAGCTTAAACAGGGGGCTGGACGGGGAGCTGTTTTTT.

This sequence joins TRBV10-2 and TRBJ1-3, with no clear D. The germline gives CDR1 WSHSY, CDR2 SAAADI. The V gene lost 6 bases and the J gene lost 4 bases, with 13 bases spanning the gap. The CDR3 is 14 amino acids. CDR3: CASRSVRLGNTIYF. CDR3 bases: TGCGCCAGCAGATCGGTTAGGCTGGGAAACACCATATATTTT.

The chain combines TRBV18 with TRBJ1-2, with no clear D. The CDR3 is made up of 15 amino acids. Germline-derived CDR1 and CDR2 are KGHSH and LQKENI. The ends were cut back, 6 bases at V and 2 bases at J, with 16 bases in the middle. The CDR3 DNA reads as TGTGCCAGCTCCGCGGCACTGCAGTTGAACTATGGCTACACCTTC. Its protein is CASSAALQLNYGYTF. The variable domain in full, completed from reference TRBV18 and TRBJ1-2, reads NAGVMQNPRHLVRRRGQEARLRCSPMKGHSHVYWYRQLPEEGLKFMVYLQKENIIDESGMPKERFSAEFPKEGPSILRIQQVVRGDSAAYFCASSAALQLNYGYTFGSGTRLTVV.

The chain carries TRBV18 and TRBJ2-3; 7 positions match TRBD1. J was trimmed by 5 bases and V by 5 bases; bases with no gene match: 4. The CDR3 extends over 13 amino acids. Germline V gives CDR1 KGHSH, CDR2 LQKENI. CDR3 in amino acids: CASSDRDRDTQYF. The CDR3 DNA follows: TGTGCCAGCTCAGACCGGGACAGAGATACGCAGTATTTT.

This chain uses TRBV5-1 with TRBJ1-2, with a possible D match to TRBD1 (6 bases). The CDR3 extends over 14 amino acids. Per germline, CDR1 SGHRS and CDR2 YFSETQ. Between the trimmed V and J ends, which lost 0 bases and 8 bases, there was a span of 14 bases. CDR3 DNA: TGCGCCAGCAGCTTGGGGACAGACTCTATGGGCTACACCTTC. This gives the protein CASSLGTDSMGYTF.

This clone was observed a handful of times. The CDR3 loop is CASSFFTGNSEQYF. In DNA form, the CDR3 reads TGCGCCAGCAGCTTTTTTACAGGGAACAGCGAGCAGTACTTC. The chain carries TRBV5-1 and TRBJ2-7; perhaps TRBD1 as D (6 bases). V gave up 2 bases and J gave up 6 bases, with 15 bases separating them. CDR1 is SGHRS and CDR2 is YFSETQ in the germline V gene. The CDR3 loop spans 14 amino acids.

In this sample, this clone turned up a few times. The rearrangement uses TRBV4-1 and TRBJ1-5, with D hard to call. The CDR3 is 14 residues long. The V end lost 1 base, the J end lost 9 bases, and 13 bases lay between the germline ends. In germline, CDR1 is MGHRA, CDR2 YSYEKL. The CDR3 nucleotides read TGCGCCAGCAGCCAAGGGGAGGGCAATGCGCCCCAGCATTTT. This translates into CASSQGEGNAPQHF.